Described below is a single T cell receptor beta chain sequence and its context. Unique molecular identifiers were used in preparing the TCRbeta library. TCRdb analysed the PCR reads with MiXCR anew, one entry per CDR3 protein. The sample lists around 500,000 distinct CDR3 sequences; around 12% were seen once. This specimen belongs to a study of T-cell reconstitution after alpha-beta-depleted transplantation in children. V gave up 0 bases and J gave up 12 bases, with 11 bases separating them. The CDR3 runs 12 residues. The chain links TRBV12-3 or TRBV12-4 to TRBJ1-2; D ambiguous. Sequences were derived from PBMCs from the stem cell graft donor, sampled from the stem cell graft. The TCR comes from a human donor who donated a stem cell graft to a child with combined immunodeficiency. The CDR3 coding sequence is TGTGCCAGCAGTTTAGCTGAGATGGCTAACACCTTC. Protein sequence: CASSLAEMANTF.